These 23 T cell receptor beta chains came from one sample sequenced in a study of T cells in Graves' hyperthyroidism and ophthalmopathy. From RNA transcripts, TCR beta CDR3 regions were amplified. Carried out on the TCR CDR3, a first-round RT-PCR used the HTBI primer set. Using its own MiXCR run on the multiplex PCR reads, TCRdb lists one record per CDR3 protein. This table has 370,000 or so distinct CDR3 sequences, roughly 14% appearing once. The sample was blood. Receptor source: a woman younger than 35 with Graves' hyperthyroidism that later progressed to Graves' ophthalmopathy.

This clonotype has a handful of counts. V gene TRBV11-2 combines with J gene TRBJ2-1; TRBD2 agrees at 11 bases. V lost 5 bases and J lost 6; bases outside the gene matches: 6. The CDR3 extends over 15 amino acids. Per the germline V gene, CDR1 is SGHAT and CDR2 is FQNNGV. The CDR3 DNA follows: TGTGCCAGCAGCCCTATAGCGGGGGGGGGCAATGAGCAGTTCTTC. The encoded protein is CASSPIAGGGNEQFF.

This clonotype was counted ten times or more. The V gene is TRBV30, the J gene TRBJ2-1; D is ambiguous. Trimming took off 0 bases at V and 10 bases at J, with 7 bases between the two ends. Germline lookup yields CDR1 GTSNPN and CDR2 SVGIG (reference sequence). The length of the CDR3 is 11 residues. The CDR3 sequence: CAWSVTQEQFF. DNA for the CDR3: TGTGCCTGGAGTGTAACCCAAGAGCAGTTCTTC. The full variable domain, in which reference TRBV30 and TRBJ2-1 provide the parts outside the CDR3, is SQTIHQWPATLVQPVGSPLSLECTVEGTSNPNLYWYRQAAGRGLQLLFYSVGIGQISSEVPQNLSASRPQDRQFILSSKKLLLSDSGFYLCAWSVTQEQFFGPGTRLTVL.

This clonotype was seen many times. The chain couples TRBV15 to TRBJ2-3; 7 bases agree with TRBD1. Germline V CDR1 and CDR2: LNHNV, YYDKDF (reference sequence). With 6 bases clipped from V and 0 bases from J, the junction kept 6 bases outside the gene matches. The CDR3 is made up of 15 amino acids. The CDR3 bases are TGTGCCACCAGTTGGGGACAGCAGAGCACAGATACGCAGTATTTT. Translation: CATSWGQQSTDTQYF.

This clonotype has at least ten counts. This chain joins TRBV28 and TRBJ2-2; 7 nucleotides agree with TRBD2. With V trimmed by 1 base and J by 3 bases, 2 bases remained unmatched. The CDR3 has 15 residues. Germline CDR1 MDHEN, CDR2 SYDVKM. CDR3 sequence: CASSLFRGDTGELFF. Here the CDR3 DNA reads TGTGCCAGCAGTTTATTCCGGGGGGACACCGGGGAGCTGTTTTTT.

This clonotype was counted ten times or more. V and J are TRBV28 and TRBJ2-7, with D perhaps being TRBD1 or TRBD2 (5 bases each). There are 13 residues in the CDR3. Trimming shortened V by 5 bases and J by 2 bases, and 10 bases separated the two germline ends. Germline assignment: CDR1 MDHEN and CDR2 SYDVKM. CDR3 sequence (DNA): TGTGCCAGCAGTCGGGACCCTACCTACGAGCAGTACTTC. It yields the protein CASSRDPTYEQYF.

This clonotype was detected ten times or more. V and J are TRBV20-1 and TRBJ2-7; D call uncertain. The CDR3 is 12 residues long. With 0 bases removed from V and 2 bases from J, the gap between germline ends came to 5 bases. Germline loops: CDR1 DFQATT, CDR2 SNEGSKA (reference sequence). DNA of the CDR3: TGCAGTGCTAGAGATGATGCCTACGAGCAGTACTTC. Residues: CSARDDAYEQYF.

This clonotype has more than one count but fewer than ten. The chain has TRBV6-2 or TRBV6-3 and TRBJ2-7, with TRBD1 identical over 10 bases. J lost 4 bases, V lost 0 bases, and 21 bases had no gene match. The germline CDR1 and CDR2 sequences are MNHEY and SVGEGT. This CDR3 region has 21 residues. The CDR3 DNA follows: TGTGCCAGCAGTTACTCAATAACCGGGACAGGGGCTGCCCTCGGCTGGTACGAGCAGTACTTC. Its translation is CASSYSITGTGAALGWYEQYF.

This clonotype showed up many times. V gene TRBV30 combines with J gene TRBJ1-2, with TRBD1 matching 8 bases. The CDR3 consists of 14 residues. Trimming at V came to 2 bases and at J to 3 bases, leaving 5 bases not matched to a gene. Germline assignment: CDR1 GTSNPN and CDR2 SVGIG (reference sequence). CDR3 sequence (DNA): TGTGCCTGGAGTCTGGACAGGGACCACTATGGCTACACCTTC. Amino acids: CAWSLDRDHYGYTF.

This clonotype occurred a few times. V gene TRBV4-3 combines with J gene TRBJ1-2; 7 positions agree with TRBD1. The CDR3 is made up of 14 amino acids. With V trimmed by 1 base and J by 5 bases, 4 bases remained unmatched. The germline V gene encodes CDR1 LGHNA and CDR2 YSLEER. Here the CDR3 DNA reads TGCGCCAGCAGCCAAGGTCGGACAGGATATGGCTACACCTTC. Translation: CASSQGRTGYGYTF.

V usage is TRBV6-1 and J usage is TRBJ2-5; D remains ambiguous. Germline assignment: CDR1 MNHNS and CDR2 SASEGT. Deletions cut 1 base from V and 3 bases from J, with 15 bases between. CDR3 length: 16 residues. CDR3 coding DNA: TGTGCCAGCAGTGAAGTTTCCCCGACTGTGGAAGAGACCCAGTACTTC. Translating it yields CASSEVSPTVEETQYF.

This clonotype was seen a handful of times. V is TRBV9 and J is TRBJ1-2; no reliable D call. Looked up from germline, CDR1 is SGDLS and CDR2 is YYNGEE. Trimming shortened V by 2 bases and J by 0 bases, and 11 bases separated the two germline ends. CDR3 length: 15 residues. In DNA form, the CDR3 reads TGTGCCAGCAGCGTCGGCTCTAGAGCTAACTATGGCTACACCTTC. Residues: CASSVGSRANYGYTF.

With respect to this clonotype: Given a much more abundant clone one base away, this may be a read error. The chain links TRBV24-1 to TRBJ2-1, with D possibly matching TRBD1 (5 bases). The germline V gene encodes CDR1 KGHDR and CDR2 SFDVKD. The CDR3 runs to 17 residues. The CDR3 sequence is CATSDSPRQISYTEQFF. Here the CDR3 DNA reads TGTGCCACCAGTGATTCCCCGAGACAGATTTCCTACACTGAGCAGTTCTTC.

This clonotype was picked up a small number of times. The chain recombines TRBV2 with TRBJ1-2; 12 bases are a match to TRBD1. Germline CDR1 is SNHLY and CDR2 is FYNNEI. This CDR3 region has 15 residues. V was pared by 7 bases and J by 6 bases, with 9 bases of the junction left unmatched. CDR3 coding DNA: TGTGCCAGCACCTGGGACAGGGGGCGCCCCGATGGCTACACCTTC. Its protein product is CASTWDRGRPDGYTF.

This clonotype was recorded at least ten times. DNA of the CDR3: TGCGCCAGCAGCACGCGACAGACTGATAGCTCCTACGAGCAGTACTTC. The encoded protein is CASSTRQTDSSYEQYF. V gene TRBV4-1 combines with J gene TRBJ2-7; TRBD1 is a possible D gene (5 bases). Trimming took off 5 bases at V and 0 bases at J, with 17 bases between the two ends. The CDR3 covers 16 residues. CDR1 and CDR2 (germline): MGHRA, YSYEKL.

A word on this clonotype: A much bigger clone sits one base away, suggesting this may be a read error. This chain links TRBV7-2 with TRBJ2-1, with a tentative D call TRBD2 (5 bases). CDR3 length: 15 residues. Germline V gives CDR1 SGHTA, CDR2 FQGNSA. CDR3: CASSPSGHSYNEQSF. The CDR3 DNA sequence: TGTGCCAGCAGCCCAAGCGGCCACTCCTACAATGAGCAGTCCTTC.

V gene TRBV11-2 combines with J gene TRBJ2-5; TRBD2 might be the D (5 bases). The CDR3 totals 15 residues. Trimming removed 5 bases from V and 5 bases from J, with 18 bases in between. Germline CDR1 is SGHAT and CDR2 is FQNNGV. CDR3 DNA sequence: TGTGCCAGCAGCAACTCGCCCAGCCGGAGGGAGACCCAGTACTTC. Its protein product is CASSNSPSRRETQYF.

This clonotype has a count of ten or more. This chain joins TRBV18 and TRBJ1-2; D gene ambiguous. Germline loops: CDR1 KGHSH, CDR2 LQKENI. CDR3 size: 15 residues. The V gene lost 0 bases and the J gene lost 4 bases, with 12 bases spanning the gap. The CDR3 DNA reads as TGTGCCAGCTCACCACCAGCCGGCACTCCCTATGGCTACACCTTC. Amino acids: CASSPPAGTPYGYTF.

This clonotype showed up just a few times. This chain uses TRBV24-1 with TRBJ2-1, with D perhaps given as TRBD1 or TRBD2 (5 bases each). CDR3 length equals 16 residues. Germline V gene data show CDR1 as KGHDR and CDR2 as SFDVKD. Trimming stripped 3 bases from V and 0 bases from J, with 11 bases between. CDR3 nucleotides: TGTGCCACCAGTGATCCGACAGCGGACTCCTACAATGAGCAGTTCTTC. As protein: CATSDPTADSYNEQFF.

This clonotype came up many times. The genes are TRBV7-2 and TRBJ2-1; a weak D match, TRBD2 (6 bases). The germline gives CDR1 SGHTA, CDR2 FQGNSA. The CDR3 extends over 15 amino acids. The V end was cut by 4 bases, the J end by 2 bases, with 12 bases between. CDR3 region: CASSSAASAYNEQFF. The CDR3 DNA is TGTGCCAGCAGCTCAGCCGCTAGCGCCTACAATGAGCAGTTCTTC. Full variable domain (missing parts from reference TRBV7-2 and TRBJ2-1): GAGVSQSPSNKVTEKGKDVELRCDPISGHTALYWYRQSLGQGLEFLIYFQGNSAPDKSGLPSDRFSAERTGGSVSTLTIQRTQQEDSAVYLCASSSAASAYNEQFFGPGTRLTVL.

This clonotype was seen many times. The chain combines TRBV28 with TRBJ2-7; D unclear. V was trimmed by 5 bases and J by 2 bases, leaving 13 bases between them. CDR3 length: 14 residues. Looked up from germline, CDR1 is MDHEN and CDR2 is SYDVKM. CDR3 sequence: CASSLPRVPYEQYF. CDR3 in DNA: TGTGCCAGCAGTCTGCCTCGGGTCCCCTACGAGCAGTACTTC.

This clonotype has ten or more counts. The chain links TRBV9 to TRBJ2-5, with TRBD2 matching 11 bases. This CDR3 has 15 residues. In germline, CDR1 is SGDLS, CDR2 YYNGEE. Trimming took 0 bases from V and 4 from J; bases not matched to a gene: 2. CDR3 amino acids: CASSVELAGVETQYF. The CDR3 nucleotides are TGTGCCAGCAGCGTAGAACTAGCGGGAGTAGAGACCCAGTACTTC.

This clonotype was recorded at least ten times. V gene TRBV5-1 combines with J gene TRBJ2-7; TRBD1 aligns across 8 bases. Unmatched junction bases numbered 12, after V lost 4 bases and J lost 0 bases. This CDR3 is built from 17 residues. Germline loops: CDR1 SGHRS, CDR2 YFSETQ. The DNA for the CDR3 is TGCGCCAGCAGCCACGATCCGACAGGGGCGGCCTCCTACGAGCAGTACTTC. It codes for CASSHDPTGAASYEQYF.

This clonotype was recorded at least ten times. The chain has TRBV6-5 and TRBJ2-1; TRBD2 is a possible D gene (6 bases). V lost 2 bases, J lost 15 bases, and 11 bases lay in between. CDR3 size: 11 residues. Germline V gene sequence: CDR1 MNHEY, CDR2 SVGAGI. In nucleotides, the CDR3 is TGTGCCAGCAGTTACGGGACTTCGCTGTTCTTC. Amino acids: CASSYGTSLFF.